The 26 T cell receptor beta chains below come from one sample, sequenced in a study of cytomegalovirus exposure and HLA in healthy donors. Primers: 60 Vbeta forward and 13 Jbeta reverse. Assay used: immunoSEQ multiplex PCR; TCRdb lists only in-frame clones, some missing. In the table there are approximately 220,000 clones, approximately 68% of which are singletons. Sequencing was done on a sample of PBMCs. The receptors come from a woman between 25 and 40 years old in good health and CMV-seronegative.

This rearrangement joins TRBV11-3 to TRBJ2-2, with D possibly matching TRBD1 (5 bases). Germline V gives CDR1 SGHNT, CDR2 YENEEA. The CDR3 loop spans 14 amino acids. Trimming took off 6 bases at V and 4 bases at J, with 12 bases between the two ends. The CDR3 loop reads CASSSLRGTGELFF. In DNA form, the CDR3 reads TGTGCCAGCAGTTCACTAAGGGGCACCGGGGAGCTGTTTTTT.

This clone was counted only a few times. The chain couples TRBV5-4 to TRBJ2-6, with TRBD1 matching over 7 bases. Germline V gives CDR1 SGHNT, CDR2 YYREEE (reference sequence). The CDR3 loop spans 19 amino acids. Trimming removed 5 bases from V and 0 bases from J; junction bases left unmatched: 14. The CDR3 region is CASSQVRRTGTSGANVLTF. The CDR3 DNA is TGTGCCAGCAGTCAAGTCCGCCGGACAGGCACCTCTGGGGCCAACGTCCTGACTTTC.

V usage is TRBV29-1 and J usage is TRBJ2-5; D gene uncertain. Trimming pared 4 bases from V and 1 base from J, leaving 13 bases between. The germline gives CDR1 SQVTM, CDR2 ANQGSEA. The CDR3 sequence is 14 residues long. In DNA, the CDR3 is TGCAGCGTTGGAGTCGTCCGCTCCCAAGAGACCCAGTACTTC. Translating gives CSVGVVRSQETQYF.

The chain uses TRBV4-2 and TRBJ2-5, with 10 positions matching TRBD2. Germline V gene sequence: CDR1 LGHNA, CDR2 YNFKEQ. The CDR3 covers 16 residues. The junction had 9 bases not matched to a gene; V was cut back by 3 bases and J by 5 bases. The CDR3 spells CASSQASGGAGETQYF. The CDR3, as DNA: TGTGCCAGCAGCCAGGCCAGCGGGGGGGCCGGGGAGACCCAGTACTTC.

The V call is TRBV15, the J call TRBJ2-3; 8 bases line up with TRBD1. Germline V gene lookup returns CDR1 LNHNV and CDR2 YYDKDF (reference sequence). V shed 1 base and J 2 bases; nucleotides not matched to a gene: 2. This CDR3 contains 15 residues. The CDR3 loop reads CATSRGQGATDTQYF. The CDR3, as DNA: TGTGCCACCAGCAGAGGCCAGGGGGCCACAGATACGCAGTATTTT.

J is TRBJ2-1 and V is TRBV18, with 7 bases fitting TRBD1. J gave up 4 bases and V 2 bases, and 8 bases lay outside the gene matches. The CDR3 covers 16 residues. CDR1 is KGHSH and CDR2 is LQKENI in the germline V gene. Here the CDR3 reads CASSPIEGARYNEQFF. CDR3 DNA: TGTGCCAGCTCACCAATAGAGGGGGCTCGGTACAATGAGCAGTTCTTC.

The chain employs TRBV29-1 and TRBJ2-5; 11 positions match TRBD2. This CDR3 is 14 amino acids long. V gave up 3 bases and J gave up 7 bases; unmatched junction bases: 7. The germline V gene encodes CDR1 SQVTM and CDR2 ANQGSEA. The CDR3 bases are TGCAGCGTTGACCCCCTAGCGGGAGGTGGGACCCAGTACTTC. Protein product: CSVDPLAGGGTQYF.

The chain carries TRBV9 and TRBJ2-4, with 14 bases matching TRBD2. Per germline, CDR1 SGDLS and CDR2 YYNGEE. The CDR3 spans 14 residues. V lost 0 bases and J lost 10; bases outside the gene matches: 0. The CDR3 loop reads CASSVGTSGGIQYF. Here the CDR3 DNA reads TGTGCCAGCAGCGTAGGGACTAGCGGGGGGATTCAGTACTTC.

Only a few counts were recorded for this clone. The chain has TRBV28 and TRBJ1-2; TRBD1 matches 8 bases. The CDR3 spans 13 residues. Trimming took 4 bases from V and 8 from J; bases not matched to a gene: 6. The germline V gene has CDR1 MDHEN and CDR2 SYDVKM. The CDR3 here is CASSSRQGWGYTF. CDR3 nucleotide sequence: TGTGCCAGCAGTTCACGACAGGGGTGGGGCTACACCTTC.

V gene TRBV16 combines with J gene TRBJ1-3; D remains ambiguous. The germline V gene encodes CDR1 KGHSY and CDR2 FQNENV. The CDR3 is 14 residues long. V shed 4 bases and J shed 3 bases, with 10 bases lying between them. The CDR3 bases are TGTGCCAGCAGCCCCGTACGGAGTGGAAACACCATATATTTT. This translates into CASSPVRSGNTIYF.

J is TRBJ2-7 and V is TRBV5-1, with D maybe TRBD2 (6 bases). The germline CDR1 and CDR2 sequences are SGHRS and YFSETQ. CDR3 length: 13 amino acids. Trimming took off 7 bases at V and 0 bases at J, with 11 bases between the two ends. The CDR3 here is CASRPRDSYEQYF. Here the CDR3 DNA reads TGCGCCAGCCGCCCGCGGGACTCCTACGAGCAGTACTTC. Supplemented by reference TRBV5-1 and TRBJ2-7, the full variable domain reads KAGVTQTPRYLIKTRGQQVTLSCSPISGHRSVSWYQQTPGQGLQFLFEYFSETQRNKGNFPGRFSGRQFSNSRSEMNVSTLELGDSALYLCASRPRDSYEQYFGPGTRLTVT.

The chain uses TRBV7-6 and TRBJ2-3, with 9 bases matching TRBD2. Germline V gives CDR1 SGHVS, CDR2 FNYEAQ. The CDR3 is 16 amino acids. V trimming: 3 bases; J trimming: 4 bases; junction bases outside the gene matches: 8. Here the CDR3 DNA reads TGTGCCAGCAGCTTCGGTGGGCGGGGGGGCCCAGATACGCAGTATTTT. It encodes CASSFGGRGGPDTQYF.

This rearrangement joins TRBV4-1 to TRBJ1-1; possibly TRBD1 for D (5 bases). The V gene's germline CDR1 is MGHRA and CDR2 YSYEKL. Trimming pared 1 base from V and 5 bases from J, leaving 11 bases between. The CDR3 consists of 14 residues. CDR3 region: CASSQGPGGTEAFF. DNA for the CDR3: TGCGCCAGCAGCCAAGGTCCGGGGGGAACTGAAGCTTTCTTT.

The rearrangement joins TRBV27 to TRBJ2-3; 7 nucleotides match TRBD1. This CDR3 has 15 residues. Germline trimming cut 4 bases from V and 3 bases from J; bases unmatched to any gene: 7. Per germline, CDR1 MNHEY and CDR2 SMNVEV (reference sequence). The CDR3 spells CASSSGGVGTDTQYF. The CDR3 nucleotides read TGTGCCAGCAGTTCAGGGGGAGTGGGTACAGATACGCAGTATTTT.

Concerning this clone: A read error may produce the germline difference seen at one junction end. The V call is TRBV7-9, the J call TRBJ2-5, with no clear D. This CDR3 has 13 residues. Looked up from germline, CDR1 is SEHNR and CDR2 is FQNEAQ (reference sequence). The CDR3 reads CSSSFPNQETQYF. Here the CDR3 DNA reads TGTTCCAGCAGCTTCCCAAATCAAGAGACCCAGTACTTC.

The V call is TRBV6-1, the J call TRBJ2-5, with D uncertain. The J call may be in error: the DNA end matches TRBJ2-7 better. The CDR3 covers 15 residues. Germline CDR1 is MNHNS and CDR2 is SASEGT. CDR3 sequence reads: CASSAPGSFSYEQYF. The CDR3 DNA reads as TGTGCCAGCAGTGCCCCCGGGTCCTTCTCCTACGAGCAGTACTTC.

The chain combines TRBV2 with TRBJ1-3, with 8 bases fitting TRBD1. Germline CDR1 and CDR2: SNHLY and FYNNEI. This CDR3 has 15 residues. The V gene end was trimmed by 6 bases and the J gene end by 0 bases; junction bases not matched to a gene: 4. The CDR3 nucleotides read TGTGCCAGCAGGGGACAGGACCTCTCTGGAAACACCATATATTTT. It specifies CASRGQDLSGNTIYF.

This clone was seen a few times. The J gene is TRBJ2-2, the V gene TRBV19; D is unresolved. The CDR3 is 15 amino acids. Germline CDR1 is LNHDA and CDR2 is SQIVND (reference sequence). Deletions cut 2 bases from V and 2 bases from J, with 9 bases between. The CDR3 DNA is TGTGCCAGTAGTATAATTTGGCCTAACACCGGGGAGCTGTTTTTT. Translated: CASSIIWPNTGELFF.

This chain connects TRBV4-1 to TRBJ1-1; D gene uncertain. The germline CDR1 and CDR2 sequences are MGHRA and YSYEKL. V lost 5 bases to trimming and J lost 4 bases, with 20 bases between them. The CDR3 totals 16 residues. The CDR3 nucleotides read TGCGCCAGCAGCGCGGCCGCGGGCAGGTCGGGCACTGAAGCTTTCTTT. Its protein is CASSAAAGRSGTEAFF.

The chain links TRBV30 to TRBJ2-7, with TRBD2 matching 15 bases. Germline CDR1 reads GTSNPN; CDR2 reads SVGIG (reference sequence). The CDR3 consists of 16 residues. V lost 3 bases to trimming and J lost 5 bases; unmatched junction nucleotides: 8. The DNA of the CDR3 is TGTGCCTGGAGAAGAGGACTAGCGGGGGGGCTCGACGAGCAGTACTTC. Protein sequence: CAWRRGLAGGLDEQYF.

The chain couples TRBV10-3 to TRBJ1-2; possible D gene TRBD1, 6 bases. CDR1 and CDR2 (germline): ENHRY, SYGVKD. The CDR3 is 15 amino acids. V was pared by 2 bases and J by 8 bases, with 18 bases between. DNA for the CDR3: TGTGCCATCAGTGAGCCGTCACAGGGCCTAGGAGGCTACACCTTC. Its protein product is CAISEPSQGLGGYTF.

The CDR3 DNA sequence: TGTGCCAGCAGCTCCTTAGAGGGGCGGAGGGTGGGAGAGACCCAGTACTTC. Translated, it gives CASSSLEGRRVGETQYF. The chain combines TRBV11-2 with TRBJ2-5; possibly TRBD2 for D (6 bases). This CDR3 spans 17 amino acids. Germline assignment: CDR1 SGHAT and CDR2 FQNNGV. V dropped 4 bases and J dropped 4 bases, with 22 bases sitting between them. The full variable domain, its missing parts supplied by reference TRBV11-2 and TRBJ2-5, is EAGVAQSPRYKIIEKRQSVAFWCNPISGHATLYWYQQILGQGPKLLIQFQNNGVVDDSQLPKDRFSAERLKGVDSTLKIQPAKLEDSAVYLCASSSLEGRRVGETQYFGPGTRLLVL.

The rearrangement links TRBV5-4 to TRBJ2-6, with a tentative D call TRBD1 (6 bases). The V and J ends lost 4 bases and 0 bases respectively, with 8 bases between them. This CDR3 spans 15 amino acids. CDR1 is SGHNT and CDR2 is YYREEE in the germline V gene (reference sequence). The CDR3 region is CASSRTDSGANVLTF. CDR3 nucleotides: TGTGCCAGCAGCAGGACAGACTCTGGGGCCAACGTCCTGACTTTC.

The chain has TRBV6-5 and TRBJ1-2; D is undetermined. In germline, CDR1 is MNHEY, CDR2 SVGAGI. V gave up 5 bases and J gave up 1 base, with 8 bases separating them. The CDR3 is made up of 13 amino acids. The CDR3 sequence is CASSDSSNYGYTF. The CDR3 bases are TGTGCCAGCAGTGATAGTAGTAACTATGGCTACACCTTC.

The genes are TRBV25-1 and TRBJ2-3, with D perhaps TRBD2 (7 bases). V was clipped by 5 bases and J by 4 bases, with 13 bases between them. CDR1 MGHDK and CDR2 SYGVNS come from the germline V gene. There are 14 residues in the CDR3. The CDR3: CASSSAGAADTQYF. CDR3 DNA: TGTGCCAGCAGTTCGGCGGGGGCGGCAGATACGCAGTATTTT. The full variable domain, completed using reference TRBV25-1 and TRBJ2-3, is EADIYQTPRYLVIGTGKKITLECSQTMGHDKMYWYQQDPGMELHLIHYSYGVNSTEKGDLSSESTVSRIRTEHFPLTLESARPSHTSQYLCASSSAGAADTQYFGPGTRLTVL.

The chain carries TRBV7-9 and TRBJ1-2; 7 bases line up with TRBD1. Germline CDR1 and CDR2: SEHNR and FQNEAQ (reference sequence). V was pared by 5 bases and J by 4 bases, with 7 bases of the junction left unmatched. The CDR3 spans 14 residues. The CDR3 loop is CASSRRAGGYGYTF. Written as DNA, the CDR3 is TGTGCCAGCAGCCGCCGGGCAGGGGGCTATGGCTACACCTTC.